This T cell receptor (beta chain) was recorded in a study of monozygotic twins with inflammatory bowel disease. The CDR3 is 16 residues long. Germline CDR1 is SGHVS and CDR2 is FNYEAQ. Each CDR3 protein gets one entry in TCRdb, which reprocessed the 5' RACE reads and gives no DNA. The sample has about 380,000 distinct CDR3 sequences. The rearrangement joins TRBV7-6 to TRBJ2-3; TCRdb's D call, TRBD2, is unchecked because there is no DNA. The sequence came from a human donor with ulcerative colitis or Crohn's disease, or a healthy co-twin of an affected twin (not recorded which). The specimen sequenced was blood. The CDR3 loop reads CASSPNAGGQADTQYF.